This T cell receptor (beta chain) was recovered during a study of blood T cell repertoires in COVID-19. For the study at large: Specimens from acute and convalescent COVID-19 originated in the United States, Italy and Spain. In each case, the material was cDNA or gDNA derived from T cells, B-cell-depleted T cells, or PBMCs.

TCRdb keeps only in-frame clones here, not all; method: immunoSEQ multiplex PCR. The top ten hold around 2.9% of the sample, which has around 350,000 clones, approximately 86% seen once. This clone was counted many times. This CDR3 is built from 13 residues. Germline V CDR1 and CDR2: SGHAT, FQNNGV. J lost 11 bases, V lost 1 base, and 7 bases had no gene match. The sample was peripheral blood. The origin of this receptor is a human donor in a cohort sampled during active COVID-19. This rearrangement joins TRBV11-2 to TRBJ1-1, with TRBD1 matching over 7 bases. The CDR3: CASSLGQGARAFF. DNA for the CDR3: TGTGCCAGCAGCTTAGGACAGGGAGCTCGGGCTTTCTTT.